These 6 T cell receptor beta chains came from one sample sequenced in a study of T cell repertoires in cytomegalovirus infection (dated by TCRdb to about 2019). Data came from an Illumina HiSeq 1500. The raw public data were reprocessed by TCRdb itself: fastp quality trimming at Q25, MiXCR clonotype calling, in-frame beta chains only. CDR3 protein sequences are deduplicated, and each keeps its most common genes and DNA. The sample records 450,000 to 550,000 distinct CDR3 sequences, more than 15% of which are singletons. The top ten clonotypes cover more than 20% of the sample. Sequencing used CD8+ T cells from PBMCs. Receptor source: a human donor in good health (CMV status not recorded). Some clones in this sample may be carry-over from other donors' samples.

This clonotype occurred many times. The rearrangement joins TRBV7-9 to TRBJ1-1, with a possible D match to TRBD1 (5 bases). From germline, CDR1 is SEHNR and CDR2 FQNEAQ (reference sequence). Trimming removed 5 bases at V and 0 bases at J, with 16 bases between. The CDR3 runs to 16 residues. In DNA form, the CDR3 reads TGTGCCAGCAGCCATGCCCGAGGACATCTGAACACTGAAGCTTTCTTT. Translating it yields CASSHARGHLNTEAFF.

This clonotype was seen a few times. The rearrangement joins TRBV6-1 to TRBJ2-5; 12 positions match TRBD2. Trimming took 9 bases from V and 5 from J; bases not matched to a gene: 4. CDR3 length: 13 amino acids. Germline loops: CDR1 MNHNS, CDR2 SASEGT. The CDR3 loop reads CASGLAGIETQYF. The CDR3 DNA sequence: TGTGCCAGTGGACTAGCGGGAATTGAGACCCAGTACTTC.

This clonotype was recorded at least ten times. The chain combines TRBV12-3 or TRBV12-4 with TRBJ1-1; D is uncertain. The CDR3 consists of 11 residues. V was pared by 3 bases and J by 8 bases, with 7 bases between. CDR3 DNA sequence: TGTGCCAGCAGTTTCGGTGCCGAAGCTTTCTTT. Its translation is CASSFGAEAFF.

The J gene is TRBJ2-3, the V gene TRBV9; 8 nucleotides agree with TRBD1. The ends lost 3 bases at V and 2 bases at J; junction bases unmatched: 5. Per germline, CDR1 SGDLS and CDR2 YYNGEE. This CDR3 comprises 15 residues. The CDR3 region is CASSADRVLTDTQYF. In nucleotides, the CDR3 is TGTGCCAGCAGCGCGGACAGGGTCCTCACAGATACGCAGTATTTT. Supplemented by reference TRBV9 and TRBJ2-3, the full variable domain reads DSGVTQTPKHLITATGQRVTLRCSPRSGDLSVYWYQQSLDQGLQFLIQYYNGEERAKGNILERFSAQQFPDLHSELNLSSLELGDSALYFCASSADRVLTDTQYFGPGTRLTVL.

This clonotype has at least ten counts. CDR3 coding DNA: TGTGCCAGCAGCCCTGGTAGTGTAGGGAGCTACGAGCAGTACTTC. It translates to CASSPGSVGSYEQYF. V is TRBV7-6 and J is TRBJ2-7; the D gene is possibly TRBD2 (5 bases). The germline V gene encodes CDR1 SGHVS and CDR2 FNYEAQ. There are 15 residues in the CDR3. Trimming removed 5 bases from V and 3 bases from J, with 17 bases in between.

This clonotype occurred many times. V usage is TRBV11-2 and J usage is TRBJ1-1; a possible D gene is TRBD1 (6 bases). CDR1 and CDR2 from the germline V gene are SGHAT and FQNNGV. V was trimmed by 4 bases and J by 10 bases, leaving 13 bases between them. This CDR3 is built from 12 residues. CDR3 sequence reads: CASSSIDRRAFF. In DNA, the CDR3 is TGTGCCAGCAGCTCCATTGACAGGAGAGCTTTCTTT.